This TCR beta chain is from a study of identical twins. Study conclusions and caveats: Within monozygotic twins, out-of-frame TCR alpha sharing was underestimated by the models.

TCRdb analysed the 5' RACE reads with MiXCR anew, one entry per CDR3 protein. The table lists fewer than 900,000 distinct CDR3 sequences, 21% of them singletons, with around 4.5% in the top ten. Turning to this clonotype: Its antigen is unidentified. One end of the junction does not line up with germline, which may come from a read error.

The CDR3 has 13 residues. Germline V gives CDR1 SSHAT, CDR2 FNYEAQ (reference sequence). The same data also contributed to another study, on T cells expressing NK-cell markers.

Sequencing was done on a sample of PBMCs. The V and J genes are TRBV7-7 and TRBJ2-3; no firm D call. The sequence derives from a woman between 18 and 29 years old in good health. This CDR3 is CASSLEGHGTQYF. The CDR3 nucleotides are TGTGCTAGCAGCTTAGAAGGGCATGGTACGCAGTATTTT.